A selection of T cell receptor beta chains follows, all from one sample in a study of cytomegalovirus exposure and HLA in healthy donors. Some clones are missing from TCRdb's copy, which holds only in-frame ones; the method was immunoSEQ multiplex PCR. This sample has some 180,000 clones, with approximately 85% found just once. Sequenced: PBMCs. The receptor source for this set is a woman in her forties or fifties in good health and CMV-seronegative. Both conserved end residues are part of each CDR3. A D gene is named only where the DNA matches it firmly. Part of the rows lack a size; the others show once, few, many or a class for expanded clones.

CDR3 protein	CDR3 DNA	D gene	clone size	V gene	J gene
CASSSRRGRSYNEQFF	TGTGCCAGCAGCTCCCGACGAGGGAGGTCCTACAATGAGCAGTTCTTC	.	.	TRBV11-1	TRBJ2-1
CASSQDRRRGELFF	TGCGCCAGCAGCCAAGATCGTAGGCGGGGGGAGCTGTTTTTT	.	.	TRBV4-3	TRBJ2-2
CASTPLIAGVYNEQFF	TGTGCCAGCACTCCACTCATAGCGGGAGTCTACAATGAGCAGTTCTTC	TRBD2	once	TRBV28	TRBJ2-1
CASQPTGTGGYTF	TGTGCCAGTCAACCGACAGGTACCGGGGGCTACACCTTC	.	.	TRBV19	TRBJ1-2
CASSSGVSSYNEQFF	TGTGCCAGCAGTTCAGGGGTCAGCTCCTACAATGAGCAGTTCTTC	.	.	TRBV28	TRBJ2-1
CATLGYGGMGSYNEQFF	TGTGCCACTCTGGGATACGGCGGGATGGGTTCCTACAATGAGCAGTTCTTC	.	.	TRBV28	TRBJ2-1
CASRTTTSGSLETQYF	TGTGCCAGCAGGACTACTACTAGCGGGAGCTTAGAGACCCAGTACTTC	TRBD2	.	TRBV27	TRBJ2-5
CASSEGGDLLEQYF	TGTGCCAGCAGCGAAGGGGGGGACCTTCTGGAGCAGTACTTC	.	once	TRBV6-1	TRBJ2-7
CAISELGLAGNEQFF	TGTGCCATCAGTGAGCTGGGACTAGCTGGGAATGAGCAGTTCTTC	TRBD2	.	TRBV10-3	TRBJ2-1
CASSPGTVQMNTEAFF	TGTGCCAGCTCACCCGGGACAGTGCAAATGAACACTGAAGCTTTCTTT	TRBD1	.	TRBV18	TRBJ1-1
CASSQVLGLPQTQYF	TGCGCCAGCAGCCAAGTTTTGGGGCTACCTCAGACCCAGTACTTC	.	.	TRBV4-1	TRBJ2-5
CASSFSRDYSF	TGTGCCAGCAGCTTTTCCCGGGACTACTCATTC	TRBD2	.	TRBV5-6	TRBJ2-4
CASSLYRDNQPQHF	TGTGCCAGCAGCCTATACAGGGATAATCAGCCCCAGCATTTT	.	few	TRBV7-2	TRBJ1-5
CASSYPGTHPDEAFF	TGTGCCAGCAGCTACCCAGGAACCCACCCGGATGAAGCTTTCTTT	.	.	TRBV11-2	TRBJ1-1
CASSPDRVGHGYTF	TGCGCCAGCAGCCCGGACAGGGTCGGCCATGGCTACACCTTC	TRBD1	few	TRBV4-1	TRBJ1-2
CASSPIAGIYNEQFF	TGTGCCAGCAGCCCGATAGCGGGGATCTACAATGAGCAGTTCTTC	TRBD2	once	TRBV9	TRBJ2-1
CASTLMVSPGGSFF	TGTGCCAGCACCCTAATGGTCAGTCCAGGGGGTTCTTTCTTT	TRBD1	.	TRBV7-9	TRBJ1-1
CASSVLGQVITGELFF	TGTGCCAGCAGCGTGCTCGGACAGGTTATAACCGGGGAGCTGTTTTTT	TRBD1	.	TRBV9	TRBJ2-2
CASSQQGMNEKLFF	TGTGCCAGCTCACAACAGGGGATGAATGAAAAACTGTTTTTT	TRBD1	.	TRBV18	TRBJ1-4
CASTETLTGWGYAGELFF	TGTGCCAGCACTGAAACGTTGACAGGGTGGGGTTACGCCGGGGAGCTGTTTTTT	TRBD1	.	TRBV28	TRBJ2-2
CASSRDRESNQPQHF	TGTGCCAGCAGCAGAGACAGGGAGTCAAATCAGCCCCAGCATTTT	TRBD1	once	TRBV27	TRBJ1-5
CASSFLGEFSYEQYF	TGTGCCAGCAGCTTCCTTGGGGAGTTCTCCTACGAGCAGTACTTC	.	.	TRBV7-6	TRBJ2-7
CASRASGATNEKLFF	TGCGCCAGCCGAGCGTCAGGGGCAACTAATGAAAAACTGTTTTTT	.	.	TRBV5-1	TRBJ1-4
CASSPRDMNTEAFF	TGTGCCAGCAGCCCCAGGGACATGAACACTGAAGCTTTCTTT	.	.	TRBV2	TRBJ1-1
CASSLISREGETQYF	TGTGCCAGCAGTTTAATCTCGCGGGAGGGGGAGACCCAGTACTTC	TRBD2	.	TRBV28	TRBJ2-5
CASSRSRGNSYGYTF	TGTGCCAGCAGTCGTAGCAGGGGTAATTCCTATGGCTACACCTTC	.	.	TRBV6-5	TRBJ1-2
CASSMPRSSASWGGHNEQFF	TGTGCCAGTAGTATGCCCCGTTCTAGCGCTTCGTGGGGGGGGCACAATGAGCAGTTCTTC	.	.	TRBV19	TRBJ2-1
CASSMGLLPGELFF	TGTGCCAGTAGTATGGGGCTCCTGCCCGGGGAGCTGTTTTTT	.	.	TRBV19	TRBJ2-2
CASSFYAPGTGYRNEQFF	TGCGCCAGCAGCTTCTACGCCCCCGGGACAGGGTATCGCAATGAGCAGTTCTTC	TRBD1	.	TRBV5-1	TRBJ2-1
CASTPQVTDTQYF	TGTGCCAGCACCCCTCAGGTCACAGATACGCAGTATTTT	.	.	TRBV2	TRBJ2-3
CAIGLADTGELFF	TGTGCCATTGGACTAGCCGACACCGGGGAGCTGTTTTTT	TRBD2	.	TRBV28	TRBJ2-2
CASSPTSRGTNEKLFF	TGCGCCAGCAGCCCGACCTCCAGGGGAACTAATGAAAAACTGTTTTTT	.	.	TRBV4-3	TRBJ1-4
CASSRDRVNTEAFF	TGTGCCAGCAGCCGAGACAGGGTGAACACTGAAGCTTTCTTT	TRBD1	.	TRBV4-2	TRBJ1-1
CASSQDSNYGYTF	TGTGCCAGCAGCCAAGACAGTAACTATGGCTACACCTTC	.	.	TRBV4-2	TRBJ1-2
CASSDMGHRLTEAFF	TGCGCCAGCAGTGATATGGGACACCGGCTGACTGAAGCTTTCTTT	.	.	TRBV10-1	TRBJ1-1
CASSFQGTYEQYF	TGTGCCAGCAGCTTCCAGGGCACCTACGAGCAGTACTTC	.	.	TRBV7-3	TRBJ2-7
CASTSPGQPYGYTF	TGCGCCAGCACTTCGCCGGGACAGCCCTATGGCTACACCTTC	TRBD1	.	TRBV10-2	TRBJ1-2
CASSESLATQYF	TGTGCCAGCAGTGAAAGCCTAGCCACGCAGTATTTT	.	.	TRBV2	TRBJ2-3
CATSRGTGQQPQHF	TGTGCCACCAGCAGAGGGACAGGACAACAGCCCCAGCATTTT	TRBD1	once	TRBV15	TRBJ1-5
CSVGSGQGFYEQYF	TGCAGCGTTGGGTCCGGACAGGGTTTCTACGAGCAGTACTTC	TRBD1	.	TRBV29-1	TRBJ2-7
CASSISTSPAQHF	TGTGCCAGTAGTATTAGCACCTCACCGGCCCAGCATTTT	.	.	TRBV19	TRBJ1-5
CASSPGTSGPYEQYF	TGTGCCAGCAGCCCGGGGACTAGCGGTCCCTACGAGCAGTACTTC	TRBD2	.	TRBV25-1	TRBJ2-7
CASSFIQRSYEQYF	TGTGCCAGCAGCTTTATCCAGCGCTCCTACGAGCAGTACTTC	.	.	TRBV13	TRBJ2-7
CASSFAGNTGELFF	TGCGCCAGCAGCTTCGCAGGGAACACCGGGGAGCTGTTTTTT	.	once	TRBV5-1	TRBJ2-2
CASSGQGKNQPQHF	TGTGCCAGTAGTGGACAGGGGAAAAATCAGCCCCAGCATTTT	TRBD1	.	TRBV19	TRBJ1-5
CASSLARASGAYNEQFF	TGCGCCAGCAGCTTGGCCCGGGCTAGCGGGGCCTACAATGAGCAGTTCTTC	TRBD2	.	TRBV5-1	TRBJ2-1
CASSQVIMETDENIQYF	TGCGCCAGCAGCCAAGTTATTATGGAGACAGATGAAAACATTCAGTACTTC	.	.	TRBV4-1	TRBJ2-4
CASSLGATQETQYF	TGTGCCAGCAGCTTAGGGGCCACCCAAGAGACCCAGTACTTC	.	.	TRBV7-9	TRBJ2-5
CATRTSLYNEQFF	TGTGCCACCAGGACTAGCTTGTACAATGAGCAGTTCTTC	TRBD2	.	TRBV19	TRBJ2-1
CASSDRAYGYTF	TGTGCCAGCAGCGATAGAGCCTATGGCTACACCTTC	.	.	TRBV27	TRBJ1-2
CASSYGVSRGDTQYF	TGTGCCAGCAGTTACGGGGTCAGCCGAGGGGATACGCAGTATTTT	.	few	TRBV6-6	TRBJ2-3